The clone carrying this TCR beta chain was recorded at least ten times. These data are taken from a study of CXCR3 chemokines and chemotherapy response in bladder cancer. TCRdb used MiXCR to reprocess the PCR reads, holding one entry per CDR3 protein. Here the sample spans about 13,000 distinct CDR3 sequences, around 12% being singletons. The CDR3 covers 13 residues. The V gene lost 6 bases and the J gene lost 0 bases, with 7 bases spanning the gap. Germline CDR1 reads SGHKS; CDR2 reads YYEKEE (reference sequence). This TCR was sampled from a human donor with bladder cancer that did not respond to neoadjuvant chemotherapy. The chain uses TRBV5-5 and TRBJ1-3; no definite D call. The sample was taken from a patient whose treatment included neoadjuvant chemotherapy. As DNA, the CDR3 is TGTGCCAGCATGCTTTACTCTGGAAACACCATATATTTT. This codes for CASMLYSGNTIYF.